The next 30 T cell receptor beta chains were all read from a single sample in a study of T cells in women clearing cervical HPV infection. Measured with immunoSEQ multiplex PCR; TCRdb has only the in-frame clones, and not every one. The sample table includes under 30,000 clones. Input material: blood buffy coat. These receptor sequences come from a woman aged 18-70 years with a cervical HPV16 infection that either progressed to CIN3+ or cleared (not recorded which).

As concerns this clone: The CDR3 end falls 3 residues outside the read, so it is completed with the germline J gene. This sequence joins TRBV11-2 and TRBJ2-7; TRBD2 matches at 12 bases. The germline V gene encodes CDR1 SGHAT and CDR2 FQNNGV. CDR3 length: 14 amino acids. Losses at the gene ends were 3 bases for V and 4 bases for J; bases not matched to a gene: 1. The sequenced part of the CDR3 DNA is TGTGCCAGCAGCTTGACTAGCGGGGGTTACGAG. Translating it yields CASSLTSGGYE. The entire CDR3 protein reads CASSLTSGGYEQYF.

Of note for this clone: The read ends 3 residues shy of where the CDR3 ends; the end is completed using the germline J gene. The V gene is TRBV18, the J gene TRBJ2-3, with a possible D match to TRBD1 (6 bases). CDR3 length equals 15 residues. Germline V gene data show CDR1 as KGHSH and CDR2 as LQKENI. CDR3 DNA (partial): TGTGCCAGCTCACCGCCGTCCCAGGGGTTGGAGACG. This codes for CASSPPSQGLET. The whole CDR3 protein is CASSPPSQGLETQYF.

As concerns this clone: Read coverage stops 3 residues before the CDR3 terminus; the germline J gene supplies the remainder. The rearrangement uses TRBV5-4 and TRBJ2-1; 10 nucleotides line up with TRBD2. J was trimmed by 4 bases and V by 7 bases; bases with no gene match: 5. Germline CDR1 is SGHNT and CDR2 is YYREEE (reference sequence). The CDR3 loop spans 14 amino acids. The CDR3 protein is CASGGLAQYNEQFF. CDR3 bases read: TGTGCCAGCGGGGGACTAGCGCAATACAATGAG.

Remarks on this clone: Coverage ceases 3 residues before the CDR3 finishes, and the germline J gene fills in the end. The chain is built from TRBV7-9 and TRBJ2-3; 7 bases are a match to TRBD1. The CDR3 sequence is 15 residues long. The germline CDR1 and CDR2 sequences are SEHNR and FQNEAQ (reference sequence). This chain's CDR3 is CASSTYDRAQETQYF. The CDR3 DNA, read in part, is TGTGCCAGCAGCACCTATGACAGGGCCCAAGAGACG.

Note on this clone: The read comes to an end 3 residues before the CDR3 does, leaving the germline J gene to fill in the end. The rearrangement links TRBV5-1 to TRBJ2-3, with D tentatively TRBD1 (6 bases). The CDR3 loop spans 13 amino acids. Germline lookup yields CDR1 SGHRS and CDR2 YFSETQ. The V end was cut by 4 bases, the J end by 5 bases, with 11 bases between. The sequenced part of the CDR3 DNA is TGCGCCAGCAGCACCTCGACAGGAGATACG. It encodes CASSTSTGDT. Given in full, the CDR3 is CASSTSTGDTQYF. The full variable domain, with the rest looked up from reference TRBV5-1 and TRBJ2-3, is KAGVTQTPRYLIKTRGQQVTLSCSPISGHRSVSWYQQTPGQGLQFLFEYFSETQRNKGNFPGRFSGRQFSNSRSEMNVSTLELGDSALYLCASSTSTGDTQYFGPGTRLTVL.

A remark on this clone: The sequenced fragment ends 3 residues before the CDR3 boundary, so the rest is inferred from the germline J gene. The rearrangement links TRBV20-1 to TRBJ2-1, with a weak D call TRBD2 (6 bases). This CDR3 comprises 13 residues. Trimming left V 2 bases short and J 7 bases short, with 12 bases between. From germline, CDR1 is DFQATT and CDR2 SNEGSKA (reference sequence). CDR3 sequence: CSARILGGNEQFF. CDR3 DNA, as far as it was read: TGCAGTGCTAGAATACTAGGAGGGAATGAG.

This CDR3 reads CASSLVPTGQSNQPQHF. The sequenced part of the CDR3 DNA is TGTGCCAGCAGTTTAGTACCGACAGGACAGAGCAATCAGCCC. J is TRBJ1-5 and V is TRBV12-3 or TRBV12-4, with a possible D match to TRBD1 (6 bases). Read data end 3 residues before the CDR3 end; the end is taken from the germline J gene. The CDR3 is 17 residues long. V lost 1 base, J lost 1 base, and 14 bases lay in between.

On this clone: The read stops 3 residues short of the end of the CDR3; the missing end is completed from the germline J gene. This chain links TRBV7-9 with TRBJ1-4; possibly TRBD1 for D (5 bases). Germline CDR1 is SEHNR and CDR2 is FQNEAQ (reference sequence). The CDR3 spans 15 residues. The sequenced part of the CDR3 DNA is TGTGCCAGCAGCTTGATTGGGCCCCAGGGTTCACCA. Translation: CASSLIGPQGSP. The entire CDR3 sequence reads CASSLIGPQGSPLFF.

In terms of frequency, this clone is medium-sized. Read sequence stops 3 residues before the CDR3 end, and the germline J gene provides the missing end. V gene TRBV12-3 or TRBV12-4 combines with J gene TRBJ2-3; 11 positions match TRBD2. With V trimmed by 6 bases and J by 2 bases, 7 bases remained unmatched. There are 16 residues in the CDR3. The CDR3 DNA, read in part, is TGTGCCAGCAGAAGCGGGACTAGCGGCCTCACAGATACG. This codes for CASRSGTSGLTDT. The entire CDR3 protein is CASRSGTSGLTDTQYF.

Concerning this clone: The read is 3 residues too short to cover the CDR3 end, so that end is filled in from the germline J gene. V is TRBV2 and J is TRBJ2-1; possible D gene TRBD1, 6 bases. V was trimmed by 6 bases and J by 7 bases, leaving 16 bases between them. The length of the CDR3 is 14 residues. From germline, CDR1 is SNHLY and CDR2 FYNNEI. This CDR3 is CASRENRVINEQFF. The covered CDR3 bases are TGTGCCAGCAGAGAGAACAGGGTCATAAATGAG.

In regard to this clone: The read terminates 3 residues ahead of where the CDR3 ends, so the germline J gene completes it. The genes are TRBV20-1 and TRBJ2-2, with D possibly being TRBD1 (5 bases). Trimming cost V 3 bases and J 6 bases, with 14 bases left between them. Germline CDR1 is DFQATT and CDR2 is SNEGSKA (reference sequence). This CDR3 is built from 14 residues. The CDR3 protein is CSARTERESGELFF. The covered CDR3 bases are TGCAGTGCTAGGACAGAAAGGGAATCCGGGGAG.

On this clone: The read gets to within 3 residues of the CDR3 end, and the germline J gene fills in the rest. The chain uses TRBV6-1 and TRBJ2-1; TRBD2 agrees at 7 bases. Germline CDR1 is MNHNS and CDR2 is SASEGT. With V trimmed by 0 bases and J by 8 bases, 7 bases remained unmatched. The CDR3 length is 15 residues. CDR3 loop: CASSEAAGTVDEQFF. The sequenced part of the CDR3 DNA is TGTGCCAGCAGTGAAGCAGCGGGGACGGTGGATGAG.

As for this clone: The sequenced fragment ends 3 residues before the CDR3 boundary, so the rest is inferred from the germline J gene. V and J are TRBV18 and TRBJ2-5; D perhaps matches TRBD2 (5 bases). The germline gives CDR1 KGHSH, CDR2 LQKENI. The CDR3 is made up of 12 amino acids. The CDR3 bases that were read are TGTGCCAGCTCGCCTAGCACAGATACC. This codes for CASSPSTDT. The CDR3 in full is CASSPSTDTQYF.

About this clone itself: The read stops 3 residues short of the end of the CDR3; the missing end is completed from the germline J gene. The chain combines TRBV2 with TRBJ1-1, with 8 bases aligning to TRBD1. Germline-derived CDR1 and CDR2 are SNHLY and FYNNEI. The V and J ends lost 2 bases and 6 bases, in that order; junction bases with no gene match: 5. The CDR3 runs to 14 residues. CDR3 DNA, as far as it was read: TGTGCCAGCAGTGAATCCAGGGGGCCGGCTGAA. Translated: CASSESRGPAE. The entire CDR3 is CASSESRGPAEAFF.

The CDR3 bases that were read are TGTGCCAGCCCCGAGGGCCCTAACTCCGCTGGC. This codes for CASPEGPNSAG. The entire CDR3 reads CASPEGPNSAGYTF. This sequence joins TRBV7-2 and TRBJ1-2, with unresolved D. With the read ending 3 residues before the CDR3 end, the germline J gene is used to fill in that end. The CDR3 runs 14 residues. V lost 8 bases, J lost 7 bases, and 20 bases lay in between. Germline CDR1 SGHTA, CDR2 FQGNSA. The entire variable domain, with the rest obtained from reference TRBV7-2 and TRBJ1-2, is as follows: GAGVSQSPSNKVTEKGKDVELRCDPISGHTALYWYRQSLGQGLEFLIYFQGNSAPDKSGLPSDRFSAERTGGSVSTLTIQRTQQEDSAVYLCASPEGPNSAGYTFGSGTRLTVV.

About this clone: Coverage ceases 3 residues before the CDR3 finishes, and the germline J gene fills in the end. V gene TRBV20-1 combines with J gene TRBJ2-5; tentatively, D is TRBD1 (5 bases). The CDR3 consists of 18 residues. Deletions cut 0 bases from V and 5 bases from J, with 25 bases between. The germline V gene encodes CDR1 DFQATT and CDR2 SNEGSKA (reference sequence). The CDR3 sequence is CSARDGEGKGSIQETQYF. The part of the CDR3 DNA that was read is TGCAGTGCTAGAGATGGGGAAGGGAAGGGGTCGATCCAGGAGACC.

On this clone itself: Read sequence stops 3 residues before the CDR3 end, and the germline J gene provides the missing end. The genes are TRBV7-2 and TRBJ1-2, with D possibly TRBD1 on 5 matching bases. Germline CDR1 reads SGHTA; CDR2 reads FQGNSA. The CDR3 extends over 15 amino acids. The CDR3 bases that were read are TGTGCCAGCAGCTTGTCGGGACTACGAGCAGATACC. Amino acid sequence: CASSLSGLRADT. The full CDR3 reads CASSLSGLRADTYTF.

Turning to this clone: The read comes to an end 3 residues before the CDR3 does, leaving the germline J gene to fill in the end. This chain uses TRBV2 with TRBJ1-1; D may be TRBD1 (6 bases). V was pared by 6 bases and J by 2 bases, with 13 bases between. Germline assignment: CDR1 SNHLY and CDR2 FYNNEI. CDR3 length: 14 residues. The CDR3 bases that were read are TGTGCCAGCAGCCTAGGACAGAGTAACACTGAA. Encoded protein: CASSLGQSNTE. The whole CDR3 region reads CASSLGQSNTEAFF.

On this clone: The sequence runs out 3 residues before the end of the CDR3; the remainder is reconstructed from the germline J gene. This chain joins TRBV5-4 and TRBJ2-2, with TRBD1 matching 9 bases. With V trimmed by 2 bases and J by 3 bases, 2 bases remained unmatched. The CDR3 is made up of 15 amino acids. Germline V gene data show CDR1 as SGHNT and CDR2 as YYREEE (reference sequence). CDR3 protein: CASSLQGAYTGELFF. The part of the CDR3 DNA that was read is TGTGCCAGCAGCTTACAGGGGGCATACACCGGGGAG.

A note on this clone: The read ends 3 residues before the CDR3 terminus; that terminus is restored from the germline J gene. V is TRBV10-1 and J is TRBJ2-7, with 7 positions matching TRBD2. V lost 5 bases to trimming and J lost 6 bases; unmatched junction nucleotides: 7. CDR3 length: 13 residues. The V gene's germline CDR1 is WNHNN and CDR2 SYGVQD (reference sequence). The CDR3 sequence: CASSQAGPSEQYF. The part of the CDR3 DNA that was read is TGCGCCAGCAGTCAAGCGGGGCCCTCCGAG.

On this clone: Sequencing ends 3 residues short of the CDR3 end; the germline J gene provides the rest. V and J are TRBV18 and TRBJ1-2, with D perhaps matching TRBD1 (6 bases). This CDR3 region has 21 residues. Germline CDR1 is KGHSH and CDR2 is LQKENI. V lost 0 bases and J 6 bases, leaving 32 bases between the germline ends. CDR3 in amino acids: CASSPPVGRVGQPQEGNGYTF. The sequenced part of the CDR3 DNA is TGTGCCAGCTCACCACCGGTGGGGAGGGTAGGACAGCCTCAGGAGGGGAATGGC.

Note on this clone: The CDR3 end is not reached by the read, which stops 3 residues before it; the germline J gene fills it in. This rearrangement joins TRBV15 to TRBJ2-3; the match to TRBD2 covers 10 bases. The CDR3 is 15 residues long. The V and J ends lost 4 bases and 3 bases, in that order; junction bases with no gene match: 4. Germline V gives CDR1 LNHNV, CDR2 YYDKDF (reference sequence). This CDR3 reads CATSIIAGGTDTQYF. Partial CDR3 DNA: TGTGCCACCAGCATAATAGCGGGAGGAACAGATACG.

Comments on this clone: The CDR3 end falls 3 residues outside the read, so it is completed with the germline J gene. The rearrangement uses TRBV20-1 and TRBJ2-1, with 9 bases lining up with TRBD2. After removal of 7 bases from V and 6 bases from J, the junction contained 7 bases not matched to a gene. This CDR3 spans 13 amino acids. In germline, CDR1 is DFQATT, CDR2 SNEGSKA (reference sequence). The CDR3 is CSGPGLASNEQFF. CDR3 DNA, as far as it was read: TGCAGTGGACCCGGACTAGCGTCCAATGAG.

Points on this clone: The read terminates 3 residues before the CDR3 end, so the remaining end is supplied by the germline J gene. The chain has TRBV7-3 and TRBJ2-1; D is undetermined. Germline V gives CDR1 SGHTA, CDR2 FQGTGA. The CDR3 spans 15 residues. V gave up 0 bases and J gave up 4 bases, with 10 bases separating them. The CDR3 DNA, read in part, is TGTGCCAGCAGCTTAACGTTGGCAGGTTACAATGAG. Encoded protein: CASSLTLAGYNE. The full CDR3 protein is CASSLTLAGYNEQFF.

Comment on this clone: The sequenced fragment ends 3 residues before the CDR3 boundary, so the rest is inferred from the germline J gene. The J gene is TRBJ1-5, the V gene TRBV5-1; D gene uncertain. The germline V gene has CDR1 SGHRS and CDR2 YFSETQ. This CDR3 is 14 amino acids long. Trimming took 0 bases from V and 0 from J, leaving 4 bases between them. Incomplete CDR3 DNA: TGCGCCAGCAGCTTGGGGCATAGCAATCAGCCC. As protein: CASSLGHSNQP. The full CDR3 sequence reads CASSLGHSNQPQHF.

Regarding this clone: The CDR3 end is not reached by the read, which stops 3 residues before it; the germline J gene fills it in. The J gene is TRBJ2-3, the V gene TRBV20-1, with a possible D match to TRBD2 (5 bases). The CDR3 totals 14 residues. Trimming shortened V by 1 base and J by 4 bases, and 12 bases separated the two germline ends. The germline CDR1 and CDR2 sequences are DFQATT and SNEGSKA (reference sequence). CDR3 sequence reads: CSARGPAGADTQYF. The CDR3 bases that were read are TGCAGTGCTAGAGGACCCGCCGGGGCAGATACG.

As to this clone: The read terminates 3 residues before the CDR3 end, so the remaining end is supplied by the germline J gene. The rearrangement links TRBV5-5 to TRBJ2-5; TRBD1 matches at 7 bases. Germline values: CDR1 SGHKS, CDR2 YYEKEE (reference sequence). The CDR3 is 15 residues long. V was clipped by 4 bases and J by 4 bases; unmatched bases: 10. Here the CDR3 reads CASSEMTGSRETQYF. The DNA read from the CDR3 is TGTGCCAGCAGCGAAATGACAGGGAGTAGAGAGACC. The variable domain in full, with the rest retrieved from reference TRBV5-5 and TRBJ2-5, is DAGVTQSPTHLIKTRGQQVTLRCSPISGHKSVSWYQQVLGQGPQFIFQYYEKEERGRGNFPDRFSARQFPNYSSELNVNALLLGDSALYLCASSEMTGSRETQYFGPGTRLLVL.

This CDR3 is CASSAQQGGNEKLFF. CDR3 DNA (partial): TGTGCCAGCAGCGCCCAACAGGGGGGAAATGAAAAG. The chain couples TRBV7-9 to TRBJ2-2, with 8 bases aligning to TRBD1. The read terminates 3 residues before the CDR3 end, so the remaining end is supplied by the germline J gene. CDR1 SEHNR and CDR2 FQNEAQ come from the germline V gene (reference sequence). The CDR3 has 15 amino acids.

In regard to this clone: The read ends 3 residues before the CDR3 terminus; that terminus is restored from the germline J gene. The chain uses TRBV30 and TRBJ1-5; D is perhaps TRBD1 (6 bases). The CDR3 is 13 amino acids. The germline V gene has CDR1 GTSNPN and CDR2 SVGIG (reference sequence). V lost 2 bases, J lost 2 bases, and 7 bases lay in between. The CDR3 DNA, read in part, is TGTGCCTGGAGTAACAGGGGCAATCAGCCC. Residues: CAWSNRGNQP. The full CDR3 is CAWSNRGNQPQHF.

A note on this clone: The read terminates 3 residues ahead of where the CDR3 ends, so the germline J gene completes it. The chain links TRBV2 to TRBJ2-2, with 7 nucleotides matching TRBD1. The CDR3 sequence is 16 residues long. Germline V gene sequence: CDR1 SNHLY, CDR2 FYNNEI. The CDR3 reads CASSVTRTGVNSPLFF. The CDR3 bases that were read are TGTGCCAGCAGCGTCACCCGGACAGGTGTTAATTCACCG.